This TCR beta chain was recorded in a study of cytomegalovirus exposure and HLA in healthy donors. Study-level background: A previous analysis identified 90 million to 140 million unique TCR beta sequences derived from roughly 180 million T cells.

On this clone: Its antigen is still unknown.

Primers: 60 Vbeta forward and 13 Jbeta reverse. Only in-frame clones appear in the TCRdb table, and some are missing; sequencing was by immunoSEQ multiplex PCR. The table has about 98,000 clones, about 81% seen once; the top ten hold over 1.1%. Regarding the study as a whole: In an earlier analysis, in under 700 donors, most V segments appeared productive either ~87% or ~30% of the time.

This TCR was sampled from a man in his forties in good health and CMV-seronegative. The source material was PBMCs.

The CDR3: CASSPDFGRYEQYF. CDR3 coding DNA: TGTGCCAGCAGCCCAGATTTTGGGAGGTACGAGCAGTACTTC. The gene calls are TRBV7-2 and TRBJ2-7; D might be TRBD2 (6 bases). CDR3 size: 14 residues. Trimming stripped 5 bases from V and 4 bases from J, with 15 bases between. Germline-derived CDR1 and CDR2 are SGHTA and FQGNSA.